The TCR beta chain described here comes from a study of cytomegalovirus exposure and HLA in healthy donors. Overall study: A later analysis reported the same platform for the 100 to 150 validation repertoires and the 650 to 750 first-cohort repertoires.

The CDR3 runs to 15 residues. Germline V gene data show CDR1 as MNHEY and CDR2 as SVGAGI. V shed 6 bases, J shed 1 base, and the junction held 4 bases outside the gene matches. Assay: immunoSEQ multiplex PCR; the TCRdb copy retains only in-frame clones and omits some. The table shows about 160,000 clones, with 90% to 97% occurring only once. Concerning this clone: Its antigen is not identified.

Whole-study results and caveats: Reportedly, diagnosis of cytomegalovirus status by the classifier showed high specificity and sensitivity. Approximately 160 TCR beta chains were listed as cytomegalovirus-associated. The tendency of first-cohort TCR clusters to co-occur in the 100 to 150 validation repertoires was identified by a subsequent analysis.

The receptor's source is a woman aged 18 to 35 in good health and CMV-seronegative. Input material: PBMCs. The gene calls are TRBV6-5 and TRBJ1-3, with 9 bases identical to TRBD1. CDR3 residues: CASRSDRGSGNTIYF. The CDR3, as DNA: TGTGCCAGCAGGTCGGACAGGGGATCTGGAAACACCATATATTTT.